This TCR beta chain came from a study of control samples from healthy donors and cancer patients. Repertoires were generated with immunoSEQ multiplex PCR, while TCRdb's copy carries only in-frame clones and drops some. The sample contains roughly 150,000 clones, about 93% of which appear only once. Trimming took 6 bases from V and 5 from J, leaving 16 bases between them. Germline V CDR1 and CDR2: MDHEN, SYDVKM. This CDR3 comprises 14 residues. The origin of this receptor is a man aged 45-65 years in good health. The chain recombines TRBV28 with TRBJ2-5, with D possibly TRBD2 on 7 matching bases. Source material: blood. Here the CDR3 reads CASRPGGSRETQYF. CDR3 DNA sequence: TGTGCCAGCAGACCGGGGGGCTCCCGGGAGACCCAGTACTTC.